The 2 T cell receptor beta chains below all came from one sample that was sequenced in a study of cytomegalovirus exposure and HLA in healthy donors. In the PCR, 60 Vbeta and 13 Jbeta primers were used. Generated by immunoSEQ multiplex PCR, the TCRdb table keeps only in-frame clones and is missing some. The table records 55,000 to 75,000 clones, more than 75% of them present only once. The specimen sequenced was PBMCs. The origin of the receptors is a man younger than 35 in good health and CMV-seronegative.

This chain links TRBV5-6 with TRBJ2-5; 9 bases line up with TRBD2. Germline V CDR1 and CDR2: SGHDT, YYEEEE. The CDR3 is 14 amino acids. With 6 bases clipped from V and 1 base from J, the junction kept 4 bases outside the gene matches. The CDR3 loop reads CASTTGLAQETQYF. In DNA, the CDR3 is TGTGCCAGCACCACGGGACTAGCCCAAGAGACCCAGTACTTC.

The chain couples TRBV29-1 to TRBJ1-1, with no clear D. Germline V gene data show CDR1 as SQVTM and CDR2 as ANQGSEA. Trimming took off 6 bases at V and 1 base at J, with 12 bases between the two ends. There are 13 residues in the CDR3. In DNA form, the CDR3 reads TGCAGCGTCGGCGGGCTGGGGAACACTGAAGCTTTCTTT. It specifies CSVGGLGNTEAFF. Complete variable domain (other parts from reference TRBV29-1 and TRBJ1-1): SAVISQKPSRDICQRGTSLTIQCQVDSQVTMMFWYRQQPGQSLTLIATANQGSEATYESGFVIDKFPISRPNLTFSTLTVSNMSPEDSSIYLCSVGGLGNTEAFFGQGTRLTVV.